Shown below are 30 T cell receptor beta chains from a single sample sequenced in a study of CD8+ T cells in alopecia areata. Reverse transcribed after extraction, RNA yielded cDNA as the sequencing template. Using immunoSEQ multiplex PCR, the repertoire was profiled, and TCRdb retains in-frame clones only, with some absent. The data contain 150,000 to 200,000 clones, less than 75% of them singletons. Treatment indicated: oral pan-JAK inhibitor, 5-10 mg twice daily. The sequencing used CD4+ T cells sorted from blood, collected at approximately week 61, from a patient treated with tofacitinib. Receptors were obtained from a human donor with alopecia areata.

This sequence joins TRBV9 and TRBJ2-3; the D gene could be TRBD1 or TRBD2 (7 bases each). Trimming removed 4 bases at V and 8 bases at J, with 20 bases between. CDR3 length equals 15 residues. Germline CDR1 reads SGDLS; CDR2 reads YYNGEE. The CDR3 sequence is CASSTQQGREFTQYF. The CDR3 DNA is TGTGCCAGCAGCACACAACAGGGGCGGGAGTTTACGCAGTATTTT.

This chain joins TRBV10-3 and TRBJ1-2; D is uncertain. Germline V gives CDR1 ENHRY, CDR2 SYGVKD. Between the trimmed V and J ends, which lost 0 bases and 8 bases, there was a span of 10 bases. The CDR3 totals 13 residues. This CDR3 reads CAISESASGGYTF. DNA for the CDR3: TGTGCCATCAGTGAGTCAGCCTCCGGGGGCTACACCTTC.

The chain joins TRBV11-2 to TRBJ1-2; D unclear. Trimming cost V 4 bases and J 2 bases, with 8 bases left between them. Germline lookup yields CDR1 SGHAT and CDR2 FQNNGV. This CDR3 is built from 13 residues. CDR3 sequence (DNA): TGTGCCAGCAGCTCTACTAAAAACTATGGCTACACCTTC. This translates into CASSSTKNYGYTF.

The CDR3 reads CASSLEVGGGYTF. CDR3 DNA: TGTGCCAGCAGCTTAGAGGTTGGCGGAGGCTACACCTTC. The chain carries TRBV7-2 and TRBJ1-2; D ambiguous. The CDR3 runs 13 residues. V was trimmed by 1 base and J by 8 bases, leaving 11 bases between them. Germline V gene data show CDR1 as SGHTA and CDR2 as FQGNSA. Combining the CDR3 with reference TRBV7-2 and TRBJ1-2 gives the whole variable domain GAGVSQSPSNKVTEKGKDVELRCDPISGHTALYWYRQSLGQGLEFLIYFQGNSAPDKSGLPSDRFSAERTGGSVSTLTIQRTQQEDSAVYLCASSLEVGGGYTFGSGTRLTVV.

The chain joins TRBV29-1 to TRBJ2-7; 11 bases are shared with TRBD1. The CDR3 has 12 amino acids. The germline V gene encodes CDR1 SQVTM and CDR2 ANQGSEA. V lost 6 bases and J lost 4; bases outside the gene matches: 2. This CDR3 is CSVRDRGYEQYF. The CDR3 DNA reads TGCAGCGTCCGGGACAGGGGGTACGAGCAGTACTTC.

The CDR3 spells CASRVLSGANVLTF. In nucleotides, the CDR3 is TGTGCCAGCAGAGTTCTCTCTGGGGCCAACGTCCTGACTTTC. This chain connects TRBV2 to TRBJ2-6; D gene unclear. This CDR3 has 14 residues. Between the trimmed V and J ends, which lost 6 bases and 0 bases, there was a span of 6 bases. Per germline, CDR1 SNHLY and CDR2 FYNNEI.

The chain employs TRBV27 and TRBJ2-5, with D perhaps matching TRBD2 (6 bases). This CDR3 region has 16 residues. Germline CDR1 is MNHEY and CDR2 is SMNVEV (reference sequence). The V and J ends lost 0 bases and 4 bases respectively, with 15 bases between them. This CDR3 reads CASSLSFLGGLETQYF. The CDR3 nucleotides read TGTGCCAGCAGTTTATCGTTCTTGGGGGGTTTAGAGACCCAGTACTTC.

CDR3 protein: CASSLGQGDYGYTF. DNA of the CDR3: TGTGCCAGCTCACTGGGACAGGGTGACTATGGCTACACCTTC. The chain is built from TRBV18 and TRBJ1-2; TRBD1 matches 9 bases. The CDR3 has 14 residues. Germline-derived CDR1 and CDR2 are KGHSH and LQKENI. V lost 4 bases to trimming and J lost 3 bases; unmatched junction nucleotides: 3.

The chain couples TRBV5-6 to TRBJ1-6; the D gene is possibly TRBD1 (6 bases). Trimming left V 0 bases short and J 4 bases short, with 8 bases between. The V gene's germline CDR1 is SGHDT and CDR2 YYEEEE. CDR3 length equals 15 residues. DNA of the CDR3: TGTGCCAGCAGCTTGGTAACAGGGTATAATTCACCCCTCCACTTT. Translating it yields CASSLVTGYNSPLHF.

This clone has only a few counts. The gene calls are TRBV7-9 and TRBJ1-6; no clear D. This CDR3 region has 12 residues. From germline, CDR1 is SEHNR and CDR2 FQNEAQ (reference sequence). The V end lost 2 bases, the J end lost 7 bases, and 3 bases lay between the germline ends. In nucleotides, the CDR3 is TGTGCCAGCAGCTTATTGAATTCACCCCTCCACTTT. Its protein is CASSLLNSPLHF.

This sequence joins TRBV18 and TRBJ2-7, with 10 bases identical to TRBD1. Germline CDR1 reads KGHSH; CDR2 reads LQKENI. The CDR3 has 14 amino acids. V trimming: 4 bases; J trimming: 7 bases; junction bases outside the gene matches: 7. The CDR3 sequence is CASSLGTGAREQYF. CDR3 coding DNA: TGTGCCAGCTCACTGGGGACAGGGGCGAGGGAGCAGTACTTC.

The chain couples TRBV5-6 to TRBJ2-5; D may be TRBD1 (5 bases). Germline CDR1 SGHDT, CDR2 YYEEEE. V dropped 2 bases and J dropped 0 bases, with 11 bases sitting between them. This CDR3 has 15 residues. CDR3 amino acids: CASSFRQGNQETQYF. As DNA, the CDR3 is TGTGCCAGCAGCTTTCGGCAGGGCAACCAAGAGACCCAGTACTTC.

This chain links TRBV4-1 with TRBJ1-2; possible D gene TRBD1, 6 bases. CDR1 is MGHRA and CDR2 is YSYEKL in the germline V gene. There are 13 residues in the CDR3. Trimming took 6 bases from V and 2 from J, leaving 10 bases between them. The CDR3 bases are TGCGCCAGCAGACCCACAGGGAACTATGGCTACACCTTC. Protein: CASRPTGNYGYTF.

This clone was observed a few times. The CDR3 reads CASSLRQDRTDTQYF. The CDR3 nucleotides are TGTGCCAGCAGCTTAAGGCAGGACCGCACAGATACGCAGTATTTT. This chain links TRBV7-9 with TRBJ2-3; D is unclear. Trimming stripped 2 bases from V and 1 base from J, with 10 bases between. The CDR3 totals 15 residues. The V gene's germline CDR1 is SEHNR and CDR2 FQNEAQ (reference sequence).

J is TRBJ2-1 and V is TRBV9, with D perhaps TRBD2 (5 bases). This CDR3 comprises 11 residues. Germline CDR1 reads SGDLS; CDR2 reads YYNGEE. V lost 1 base to trimming and J lost 10 bases, with 6 bases between them. The DNA of the CDR3 is TGTGCCAGCAGCGTACGAGGGGAGCAGTTCTTC. Translating it yields CASSVRGEQFF.

The chain uses TRBV7-9 and TRBJ2-1, with D possibly TRBD2 on 6 matching bases. Germline CDR1 reads SEHNR; CDR2 reads FQNEAQ (reference sequence). The CDR3 is 17 residues long. V lost 5 bases to trimming and J lost 3 bases, with 20 bases between them. CDR3 nucleotide sequence: TGTGCCAGCAGCCCGACAGTTATAGCGGACAACTACAATGAGCAGTTCTTC. It translates to CASSPTVIADNYNEQFF.

This chain uses TRBV14 with TRBJ2-3; TRBD2 aligns across 10 bases. CDR3 length: 15 residues. Trimming cost V 5 bases and J 2 bases; bases outside gene matches: 4. Germline assignment: CDR1 SGHDN and CDR2 FVKESK. The CDR3 sequence: CASSTSGGATDTQYF. Written as DNA, the CDR3 is TGTGCCAGCAGCACCAGCGGGGGGGCCACAGATACGCAGTATTTT.

CDR3 loop: CASSEQGSGGYTF. Here the CDR3 DNA reads TGTGCCAGCAGTGAACAAGGGTCTGGTGGCTACACCTTC. The chain recombines TRBV25-1 with TRBJ1-2; no reliable D call. The germline CDR1 and CDR2 sequences are MGHDK and SYGVNS. The CDR3 runs 13 residues. V was pared by 2 bases and J by 7 bases, with 11 bases between.

The chain links TRBV27 to TRBJ2-6, with D perhaps matching TRBD1 (6 bases). With 6 bases removed from V and 4 bases from J, the gap between germline ends came to 22 bases. CDR3 length: 18 residues. Germline assignment: CDR1 MNHEY and CDR2 SMNVEV (reference sequence). CDR3 in DNA: TGTGCCAGCAGCGCCGACAGGCCGAATCATTCCGGGGCCAACGTCCTGACTTTC. It yields the protein CASSADRPNHSGANVLTF. Looking up the rest from reference TRBV27 and TRBJ2-6 gives the full variable domain: EAQVTQNPRYLITVTGKKLTVTCSQNMNHEYMSWYRQDPGLGLRQIYYSMNVEVTDKGDVPEGYKVSRKEKRNFPLILESPSPNQTSLYFCASSADRPNHSGANVLTFGAGSRLTVL.

This clone was detected a few times. The chain is built from TRBV29-1 and TRBJ2-7; 13 bases line up with TRBD2. The V segment lost 3 bases and the J segment 1 base; nucleotides outside the gene matches: 0. Germline V gene lookup returns CDR1 SQVTM and CDR2 ANQGSEA. CDR3 length: 14 amino acids. CDR3 coding DNA: TGCAGCGTTGAGGGACTAGCGGGGTCCTACGAGCAGTACTTC. This translates into CSVEGLAGSYEQYF.

This clone occurred a few times. This chain links TRBV29-1 with TRBJ2-2, with 7 bases fitting TRBD2. Germline V gene sequence: CDR1 SQVTM, CDR2 ANQGSEA. There are 13 residues in the CDR3. V dropped 8 bases and J dropped 4; count of bases not matched to a gene: 7. The CDR3 protein is CSTAGTTTGELFF. DNA for the CDR3: TGCAGCACGGCCGGGACTACCACCGGGGAGCTGTTTTTT.

The chain recombines TRBV18 with TRBJ2-1, with D possibly being TRBD1 or TRBD2 (6 bases each). Trimming pared 2 bases from V and 4 bases from J, leaving 12 bases between. The CDR3 has 15 residues. Looked up from germline, CDR1 is KGHSH and CDR2 is LQKENI. The CDR3 nucleotides read TGTGCCAGCTCACCAAAGGGGGGCGTATACAATGAGCAGTTCTTC. Its translation: CASSPKGGVYNEQFF.

The CDR3 nucleotides are TGTGCCAGCAGCGTAGATCCAGCGGGGGTGAACGAGCAGTACTTC. Encoded protein: CASSVDPAGVNEQYF. The V and J genes are TRBV9 and TRBJ2-7; 8 positions agree with TRBD2. The CDR3 is made up of 15 amino acids. The V and J ends lost 0 bases and 5 bases, in that order; junction bases with no gene match: 7. Germline V gene lookup returns CDR1 SGDLS and CDR2 YYNGEE.

This chain connects TRBV30 to TRBJ1-5; no firm D call. The germline V and J ends were trimmed by 1 base and 3 bases, with 7 bases remaining between them. This CDR3 contains 13 residues. Per germline, CDR1 GTSNPN and CDR2 SVGIG (reference sequence). In DNA form, the CDR3 reads TGTGCCTGGAGTGACGGGGTCAATCAGCCCCAGCATTTT. This sequence encodes CAWSDGVNQPQHF.

The DNA for the CDR3 is TGCGCCAGCAGCCCCCCGGGAGTACAAGAGACCCAGTACTTC. Protein sequence: CASSPPGVQETQYF. The chain is built from TRBV4-1 and TRBJ2-5, with D possibly TRBD2 on 6 matching bases. There are 14 residues in the CDR3. With 4 bases removed from V and 2 bases from J, the gap between germline ends came to 11 bases. CDR1 is MGHRA and CDR2 is YSYEKL in the germline V gene.

The chain recombines TRBV2 with TRBJ1-5, with TRBD1 identical over 7 bases. The CDR3 extends over 13 amino acids. The germline V gene has CDR1 SNHLY and CDR2 FYNNEI. The V gene end was trimmed by 7 bases and the J gene end by 4 bases; junction bases not matched to a gene: 4. The CDR3 bases are TGTGCCAGCAAAGAGACAGGGAATCAGCCCCAGCATTTT. Residues: CASKETGNQPQHF.

V usage is TRBV6-5 and J usage is TRBJ1-1; D is undetermined. Germline V gives CDR1 MNHEY, CDR2 SVGAGI. Trimming removed 2 bases at V and 8 bases at J, with 9 bases between. CDR3 size: 12 residues. Written as DNA, the CDR3 is TGTGCCAGCAGTTACAACGGGAGAGAAGCTTTCTTT. Its translation: CASSYNGREAFF.

The gene calls are TRBV5-6 and TRBJ1-6; unclear D gene. The CDR3 totals 12 residues. The V and J ends lost 1 base and 15 bases respectively, with 11 bases between them. CDR1 SGHDT and CDR2 YYEEEE come from the germline V gene. The CDR3 loop reads CASSLTFGHLHF. The CDR3 nucleotides are TGTGCCAGCAGCTTGACCTTTGGGCACCTCCACTTT.

V usage is TRBV2 and J usage is TRBJ1-5; D remains unclear. The CDR3 is 14 amino acids. The V gene lost 2 bases and the J gene lost 0 bases, with 5 bases spanning the gap. The germline gives CDR1 SNHLY, CDR2 FYNNEI. CDR3 residues: CASSEQYSNQPQHF. Here the CDR3 DNA reads TGTGCCAGCAGTGAACAGTATAGCAATCAGCCCCAGCATTTT.

The chain carries TRBV20-1 and TRBJ2-7, with D perhaps being TRBD1 or TRBD2 (5 bases each). This CDR3 is 11 amino acids long. V shed 6 bases and J shed 1 base, with 7 bases lying between them. Germline CDR1 is DFQATT and CDR2 is SNEGSKA (reference sequence). The CDR3 loop reads CSAGASYEQYF. The CDR3 DNA is TGCAGTGCCGGGGCTTCCTACGAGCAGTACTTC.